These T cell receptor beta chains were read from a single sample in a study of brain T cells in children with intractable seizures. Sequencing was performed with immunoSEQ multiplex PCR; in TCRdb, only in-frame clones are kept and a portion is missing. Here the sample spans fewer than 150,000 clones, 94% being singletons. The source material was peripheral blood, sampled at surgery. The receptors originated from a boy younger than two with hemimegalencephaly and intractable seizures. The CDR3 runs from the conserved cysteine through the conserved F or W. Each record gives: CDR3 length, clone size, V gene, D gene, J gene, CDR3 protein, CDR3 DNA. D genes are given only for firm matches. Expanded clones get a size class; other rows say once, few or many, or leave the size out.

>16|.|TRBV15|.|TRBJ1-5
CATSRADVRGYQPQHF
TGTGCCACCAGCAGAGCAGATGTCAGGGGCTACCAGCCCCAGCATTTT
>15|.|TRBV15|.|TRBJ2-1
CATSSNPRDSNEQFF
TGTGCCACCAGCAGCAATCCCCGGGATAGCAATGAGCAGTTCTTC
>14|.|TRBV28|TRBD1|TRBJ1-4
CASPGTGSGEKLFF
TGTGCCAGCCCCGGGACAGGGTCCGGTGAAAAACTGTTTTTT
>14|.|TRBV27|TRBD2|TRBJ2-1
CASSRGLADNEQFF
TGTGCCAGCAGCAGAGGACTAGCGGACAATGAGCAGTTCTTC
>13|.|TRBV5-4|.|TRBJ1-1
CASSLAGNTEAFF
TGTGCCAGCAGCTTGGCAGGGAACACTGAAGCTTTCTTT
>13|once|TRBV28|.|TRBJ2-7
CASSAPVTYEQYF
TGTGCCAGCAGTGCCCCGGTCACCTACGAGCAGTACTTC
>13|.|TRBV19|.|TRBJ2-1
CATRVAGGNEQFF
TGTGCCACCCGGGTCGCCGGAGGTAATGAGCAGTTCTTC
>16|.|TRBV7-3|.|TRBJ2-3
CASSLGPVTSTDTQYF
TGTGCCAGCAGCTTAGGGCCGGTGACTAGCACAGATACGCAGTATTTT
>13|once|TRBV12-3/TRBV12-4|.|TRBJ2-2
CASSLRRTGELFF
TGTGCCAGCAGTTTGCGGCGGACCGGGGAGCTGTTTTTT
>15|.|TRBV5-1|.|TRBJ2-2
CASSLVGKIPGELFF
TGCGCCAGCAGCTTGGTCGGTAAAATCCCCGGGGAGCTGTTTTTT
>13|.|TRBV6-5|.|TRBJ1-1
CASSYAGGAEAFF
TGTGCCAGCAGTTACGCCGGGGGCGCCGAAGCTTTCTTT
>13|.|TRBV5-1|.|TRBJ1-1
CASSFSPNTEAFF
TGCGCCAGCAGCTTCTCCCCGAACACTGAAGCTTTCTTT
>15|.|TRBV19|.|TRBJ1-1
CASSISDGRNTEAFF
TGTGCCAGTAGTATTTCGGATGGGCGGAACACTGAAGCTTTCTTT
>10|.|TRBV5-1|.|TRBJ2-3
CPSPPDTQYF
TGCCCGAGCCCCCCAGATACGCAGTATTTT
>11|.|TRBV7-9|.|TRBJ2-5
CASSFRETQYF
TGTGCCAGCAGCTTTAGGGAGACCCAGTACTTC
>13|few|TRBV5-1|TRBD1|TRBJ2-7
CASSSTGGYEQYF
TGCGCCAGCAGCTCAACAGGGGGCTACGAGCAGTACTTC
>13|.|TRBV20-1|.|TRBJ2-7
CSASSQGPYEQYF
TGCAGTGCTAGTTCACAGGGTCCCTACGAGCAGTACTTC
>14|.|TRBV5-1|.|TRBJ1-2
CASSSGDLDYGYTF
TGCGCCAGCAGCTCGGGCGACCTAGACTATGGCTACACCTTC
>15|.|TRBV11-2|TRBD1|TRBJ2-1
CASSGQGASYNEQFF
TGTGCCAGCAGCGGGCAGGGGGCCTCCTACAATGAGCAGTTCTTC
>17|once|TRBV3-1/TRBV3-2|TRBD1|TRBJ1-1
CASSQDPRGLRDTEAFF
TGTGCCAGCAGCCAAGACCCCAGGGGGCTTAGGGACACTGAAGCTTTCTTT
>13|.|TRBV7-6|.|TRBJ2-5
CASSFGGLKTQYF
TGTGCCAGCAGCTTTGGGGGGTTAAAGACCCAGTACTTC
>13|.|TRBV19|.|TRBJ2-3
CATGLTITDTQYF
TGTGCCACCGGACTAACGATCACAGATACGCAGTATTTT
>16|.|TRBV5-6|.|TRBJ2-1
CASSLLTLLSGDEQFF
TGTGCCAGCAGCTTGCTAACGTTATTGAGTGGGGATGAGCAGTTCTTC
>15|.|TRBV5-6|.|TRBJ1-6
CASSGRSSYNSPLHF
TGTGCCAGCAGCGGGAGAAGCTCCTATAATTCACCCCTCCACTTT
>15|.|TRBV2|TRBD2|TRBJ2-1
CASSERTSGYNEQFF
TGTGCCAGCAGTGAACGGACTAGCGGCTACAATGAGCAGTTCTTC
>16|.|TRBV7-9|TRBD2|TRBJ2-5
CASSLAALAGGETQYF
TGTGCCAGCAGCTTAGCGGCACTAGCGGGAGGAGAGACCCAGTACTTC
>13|.|TRBV7-2|.|TRBJ2-7
CASSLYGSYEQYF
TGTGCCAGCAGCTTGTACGGGAGCTACGAGCAGTACTTC
>14|.|TRBV28|.|TRBJ2-7
CASSLGDKTYEQYF
TGTGCCAGCAGCCTGGGGGACAAAACCTACGAGCAGTACTTC
>15|.|TRBV4-1|TRBD1|TRBJ1-3
CASSQGQGAGNTIYF
TGCGCCAGCAGCCAAGGACAGGGGGCTGGAAACACCATATATTTT
>12|few|TRBV28|.|TRBJ1-2
CASSYLGLGYTF
TGTGCCAGCAGTTACTTGGGTTTGGGCTACACCTTC
>13|.|TRBV6-4|.|TRBJ1-2
CASTTERSYGYTF
TGTGCCAGCACCACGGAGCGAAGCTATGGCTACACCTTC
>16|.|TRBV28|.|TRBJ1-1
CASRPPGRDGANEAFF
TGTGCCAGCAGACCCCCCGGCCGGGACGGGGCCAATGAAGCTTTCTTT
>15|.|TRBV18|TRBD2|TRBJ2-5
CASSPAPGGVETQYF
TGTGCCAGCTCGCCGGCCCCCGGGGGGGTAGAGACCCAGTACTTC
>17|.|TRBV10-3|TRBD2|TRBJ2-3
CAISDRTSGRHTDTQYF
TGTGCCATCAGTGACAGGACTAGCGGGAGACACACAGATACGCAGTATTTT
>12|few|TRBV7-9|.|TRBJ2-7
CASSLGTYEQYF
TGTGCCAGCAGCTTGGGTACCTACGAGCAGTACTTC
>14|.|TRBV6-5|.|TRBJ2-5
CASNRGTLGETQYF
TGTGCCAGCAACCGCGGGACCCTGGGAGAGACCCAGTACTTC
>15|once|TRBV19|TRBD1|TRBJ2-6
CASSPLRDRVNVLTF
TGTGCCAGTAGTCCCCTCCGGGACAGGGTCAACGTCCTGACTTTC
>16|.|TRBV7-8|TRBD2|TRBJ2-1
CASSSLGLAGNNEQFF
TGTGCCAGCAGCTCACTCGGACTAGCGGGGAACAATGAGCAGTTCTTC
>14|.|TRBV9|.|TRBJ2-3
CASSVELATDTQYF
TGTGCCAGCAGCGTAGAACTAGCCACAGATACGCAGTATTTT
>14|.|TRBV19|.|TRBJ1-2
CASSIFSTGQGYTF
TGTGCCAGTAGTATATTCTCAACGGGACAAGGCTACACCTTC
>17|.|TRBV28|TRBD2|TRBJ2-1
CASSLSGTSVFGNEQFF
TGTGCCAGCAGTTTATCCGGGACTAGCGTCTTCGGCAATGAGCAGTTCTTC
>13|.|TRBV12-3/TRBV12-4|.|TRBJ1-2
CASTPAGSYGYTF
TGTGCCAGCACCCCGGCTGGGAGCTATGGCTACACCTTC
>15|.|TRBV28|.|TRBJ2-7
CASSLWGYPAYEQYF
TGTGCCAGCAGTTTATGGGGGTACCCCGCCTACGAGCAGTACTTC
>19|once|TRBV21-1|.|TRBJ2-1
CASSKSVGTCSGTDNEQFF
TGTGCCAGCAGCAAATCGGTGGGCACCTGTAGCGGAACGGACAATGAGCAGTTCTTC
>13|.|TRBV10-1|.|TRBJ2-1
CASSASIGGEQFF
TGCGCCAGCAGTGCCTCCATAGGAGGTGAGCAGTTCTTC
>13|.|TRBV13|.|TRBJ1-2
CASSIYRVTGYTF
TGTGCCAGCTCAATTTATAGGGTTACTGGCTACACCTTC
>16|.|TRBV19|TRBD2|TRBJ2-5
CASSMGTSVPQETQYF
TGTGCCAGTAGTATGGGAACTAGCGTACCGCAAGAGACCCAGTACTTC
>15|.|TRBV24-1|TRBD2|TRBJ2-7
CATSGGGRDPYEQYF
TGTGCCACCAGTGGGGGGGGGAGGGACCCCTACGAGCAGTACTTC
>12|.|TRBV5-6|.|TRBJ1-2
CASSLTNYGYTF
TGTGCCAGCAGCTTGACAAACTATGGCTACACCTTC
>16|.|TRBV3-1/TRBV3-2|.|TRBJ1-3
CASSQGGLGIGNTIYF
TGTGCCAGCAGCCAAGGCGGACTGGGGATAGGAAACACCATATATTTT
>14|.|TRBV6-5|TRBD2|TRBJ2-1
CASSYSGRANEQFF
TGTGCCAGCAGTTACTCCGGGAGGGCCAATGAGCAGTTCTTC
>13|.|TRBV7-8|.|TRBJ1-6
CASSPGVNSPLHF
TGTGCCAGCAGCCCGGGGGTTAATTCACCCCTCCACTTT
>16|once|TRBV5-1|TRBD2|TRBJ2-1
CASSSPGLAGGIQQFF
TGCGCCAGCAGCTCCCCGGGACTAGCGGGAGGTATCCAGCAGTTCTTC
>14|.|TRBV19|.|TRBJ2-7
CASSFQGTSYEQYF
TGTGCCAGTAGCTTCCAGGGGACCTCCTACGAGCAGTACTTC
>12|.|TRBV10-1|TRBD2|TRBJ2-7
CASSNGGNEQYF
TGCGCCAGCAGCAACGGGGGGAACGAGCAGTACTTC
>14|.|TRBV5-6|TRBD2|TRBJ2-7
CASSPRAGFGGQYF
TGTGCCAGCAGCCCTCGAGCGGGGTTTGGCGGACAGTACTTC
>15|once|TRBV9|TRBD2|TRBJ2-2
CASSEGGLVVGELFF
TGTGCCAGCAGCGAGGGGGGACTAGTGGTCGGGGAGCTGTTTTTT